Listed below are T cell receptor beta chains from one sample, sequenced in a study of cytomegalovirus exposure and HLA in healthy donors. The protocol was immunoSEQ multiplex PCR, while the TCRdb copy is restricted to in-frame clones and leaves out a portion. The sample has roughly 150,000 clones, about three quarters seen once. Source material: PBMCs. The source is a male donor in good health and CMV-seronegative. CDR3s include the opening cysteine and the closing phenylalanine or tryptophan. A D gene is named only where the DNA matches it firmly. Size values are once, few and many counts, or a class for expanded clones, and some rows have none.

TRBD1	TRBV15	TRBJ1-5	.	16	TGTGCCACCAGCAGATGGGGACAGGGAAGCAATCAGCCCCAGCATTTT	CATSRWGQGSNQPQHF
.	TRBV4-3	TRBJ1-2	.	15	TGCGCCAGCAGCCAAGATATCGGCCGAGGAATTGGCTACACCTTC	CASSQDIGRGIGYTF
.	TRBV7-2	TRBJ2-6	.	18	TGTGCCAGCAGTCACGACAGTCCTTTAAGCTCTGGGGCCAACGTCCTGACTTTC	CASSHDSPLSSGANVLTF
.	TRBV4-1	TRBJ1-2	few	15	TGCGCCAGCAGCCAAGTCGGGTCAGAGAACTATGGCTACACCTTC	CASSQVGSENYGYTF
TRBD1	TRBV7-9	TRBJ1-4	.	15	TGTGCCAGCAGCTTTAGGACAGGGGGGAATGAAAAACTGTTTTTT	CASSFRTGGNEKLFF
TRBD1	TRBV6-1	TRBJ1-2	.	12	TGTGCCAGCAGTGGACAGGGCTATGGCTACACCTTC	CASSGQGYGYTF
.	TRBV5-1	TRBJ2-2	.	16	TGCGCCAGCAGCCTCCGTGACAGGTCATTCACCGGGGAGCTGTTTTTT	CASSLRDRSFTGELFF
.	TRBV5-6	TRBJ2-7	.	15	TGTGCCAGCAGCCCCCCCCTTGCTAACCCCTACGAGCAGTACTTC	CASSPPLANPYEQYF
TRBD1	TRBV11-2	TRBJ2-5	.	17	TGTGCCAGCAGCTTAGATCGTTGGGGACAGGGACAAGAGACCCAGTACTTC	CASSLDRWGQGQETQYF
TRBD2	TRBV5-4	TRBJ2-5	.	17	TGTGCCAGCAGCTTGGTTGGCGGGAGCGGGTTACAAGAGACCCAGTACTTC	CASSLVGGSGLQETQYF
TRBD1	TRBV9	TRBJ2-2	few	16	TGTGCCAGCAGCGTAGCGGGACAGCCCTTTAGGGGGGAGCTGTTTTTT	CASSVAGQPFRGELFF
TRBD1	TRBV7-2	TRBJ1-1	.	12	TGTGCCAGCAGCGTCGGGACAGGTTTATCTTTCTTT	CASSVGTGLSFF
.	TRBV7-3	TRBJ1-6	.	13	TGTGCCAGCAGCCCTAGGCGGGATTCACCCCTCCACTTT	CASSPRRDSPLHF
.	TRBV7-2	TRBJ2-3	.	14	TGTGCCAGCAGCTCTCGGCGGTTCACAGATACGCAGTATTTT	CASSSRRFTDTQYF
.	TRBV7-2	TRBJ2-7	.	12	TGTGCCAGCAGCAGGGGGGGCTACGAGCAGTACTTC	CASSRGGYEQYF
TRBD1	TRBV10-2	TRBJ2-1	.	17	TGCGCCAGCAGTGAGCCGGGACAGGGGGCGACCTACAATGAGCAGTTCTTC	CASSEPGQGATYNEQFF
.	TRBV19	TRBJ1-2	.	15	TGTGCCAGCCAGACTTCACAGGGAGCGATCTATGGCTACACCTTC	CASQTSQGAIYGYTF
TRBD2	TRBV27	TRBJ2-1	.	15	TGTGCCAGCACCTTGATAGCGGGCATATACAATGAGCAGTTCTTC	CASTLIAGIYNEQFF
TRBD1	TRBV6-5	TRBJ2-7	once	14	TGTGCCAGCAGTTCACCGGGACAGACCTACGAGCAGTACTTC	CASSSPGQTYEQYF
TRBD2	TRBV5-1	TRBJ2-1	.	16	TGCGCCAGCAGCTTGGCCCTAAGCGGGGGCTACAATGAGCAGTTCTTC	CASSLALSGGYNEQFF
TRBD2	TRBV28	TRBJ2-7	.	19	TGTGCCAGCAGTTTCCCGAGCAGGGCGGGGCGGGGGGGCCTCTACGAGCAGTACTTC	CASSFPSRAGRGGLYEQYF
TRBD1	TRBV29-1	TRBJ1-1	.	11	TGCAGTCCAGGGGGAAGTACTGAAGCTTTCTTT	CSPGGSTEAFF
.	TRBV10-3	TRBJ1-1	.	14	TGTGCCATCAGTGAGTCGACAGTGAACACTGAAGCTTTCTTT	CAISESTVNTEAFF
.	TRBV4-2	TRBJ2-7	.	14	TGTGCCAGCAGCCAGATCCGCGGGGTAGGAGAGCAGTACTTC	CASSQIRGVGEQYF
.	TRBV6-5	TRBJ2-5	.	10	TGTGCAGCGGGTAAAGAGACCCAGTACTTC	CAAGKETQYF
TRBD1	TRBV6-1	TRBJ1-2	few	13	TGTGCCAGCAGTGAAGGGGACAGGGAGCGGGACACCTTC	CASSEGDRERDTF
.	TRBV7-2	TRBJ1-3	.	14	TGTGCCAGCAGCCGACAGATAACGGGAAACACCATATATTTT	CASSRQITGNTIYF
TRBD1	TRBV18	TRBJ2-7	.	13	TGTGCCAGCTCACAAGGGGGCCCCTACGAGCAGTACTTC	CASSQGGPYEQYF
.	TRBV27	TRBJ2-1	.	14	TGTGCCAGCAGTCAGGTGCCCAATACCAATGAGCAGTTCTTC	CASSQVPNTNEQFF
.	TRBV7-9	TRBJ2-1	.	14	TGTGCCAGCAGCGCCCGAATGACGGGGGAAGAGCAGTTCTTC	CASSARMTGEEQFF
.	TRBV7-9	TRBJ2-3	.	11	TGTTCCAGCAGCCCGGGGGATACGCAGTATTTT	CSSSPGDTQYF
.	TRBV18	TRBJ2-1	.	15	TGTGCCAGCTCACCACCTAGCGTTGGGTCAAATGAGCAGTTCTTC	CASSPPSVGSNEQFF